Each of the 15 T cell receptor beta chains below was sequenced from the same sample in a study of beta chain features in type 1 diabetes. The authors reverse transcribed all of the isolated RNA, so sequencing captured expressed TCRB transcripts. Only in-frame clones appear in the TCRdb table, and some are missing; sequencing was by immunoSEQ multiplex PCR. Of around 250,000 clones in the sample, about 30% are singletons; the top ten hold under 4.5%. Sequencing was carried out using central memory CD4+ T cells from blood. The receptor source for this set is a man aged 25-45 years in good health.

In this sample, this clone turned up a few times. The CDR3 region is CASSSSRDSYEQYF. In DNA form, the CDR3 reads TGTGCCAGCAGCTCCTCCCGGGACAGCTACGAGCAGTACTTC. The chain employs TRBV5-4 and TRBJ2-7, with 7 positions matching TRBD1. V dropped 3 bases and J dropped 3; count of bases not matched to a gene: 6. This CDR3 comprises 14 residues. Germline CDR1 reads SGHNT; CDR2 reads YYREEE (reference sequence).

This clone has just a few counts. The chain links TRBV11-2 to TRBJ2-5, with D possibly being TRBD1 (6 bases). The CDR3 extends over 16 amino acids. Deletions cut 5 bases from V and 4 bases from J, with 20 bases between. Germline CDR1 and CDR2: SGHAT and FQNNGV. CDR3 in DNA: TGTGCCAGCAGCATACTCAGGGGAGTTGAGGGAGAGACCCAGTACTTC. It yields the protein CASSILRGVEGETQYF.

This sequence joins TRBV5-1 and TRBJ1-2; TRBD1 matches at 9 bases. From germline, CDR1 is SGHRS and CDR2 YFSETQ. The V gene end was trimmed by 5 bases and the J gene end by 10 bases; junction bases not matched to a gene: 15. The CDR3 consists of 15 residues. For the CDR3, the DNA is TGCGCCAGCAGTCTCCAGGCACCGGGACAGGGAACCTACACCTTC. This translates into CASSLQAPGQGTYTF.

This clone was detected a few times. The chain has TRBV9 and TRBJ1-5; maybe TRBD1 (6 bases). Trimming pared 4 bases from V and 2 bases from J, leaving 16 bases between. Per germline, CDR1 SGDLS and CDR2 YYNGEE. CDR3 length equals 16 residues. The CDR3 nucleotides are TGTGCCAGCAGCCCAGATGGGGGGCGCGGCAATCAGCCCCAGCATTTT. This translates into CASSPDGGRGNQPQHF.

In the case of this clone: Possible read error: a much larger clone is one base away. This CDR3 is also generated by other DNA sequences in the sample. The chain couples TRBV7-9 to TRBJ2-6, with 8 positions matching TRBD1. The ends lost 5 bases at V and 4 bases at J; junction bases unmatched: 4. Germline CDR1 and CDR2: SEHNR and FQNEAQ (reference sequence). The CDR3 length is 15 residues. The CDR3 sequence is CASSADRAGANVLTF. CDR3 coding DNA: TGTGCCAGCAGCGCGGACAGGGCGGGGGCCAACGTCCTGACTTTC.

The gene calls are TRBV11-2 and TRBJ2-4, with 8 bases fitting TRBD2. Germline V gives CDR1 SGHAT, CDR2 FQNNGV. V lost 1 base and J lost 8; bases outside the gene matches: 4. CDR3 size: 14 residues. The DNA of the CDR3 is TGTGCCAGCAGCTTAGGCGGGACTAGGGACATTCAGTACTTC. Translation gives CASSLGGTRDIQYF. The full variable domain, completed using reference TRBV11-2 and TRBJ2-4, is EAGVAQSPRYKIIEKRQSVAFWCNPISGHATLYWYQQILGQGPKLLIQFQNNGVVDDSQLPKDRFSAERLKGVDSTLKIQPAKLEDSAVYLCASSLGGTRDIQYFGAGTRLSVL.

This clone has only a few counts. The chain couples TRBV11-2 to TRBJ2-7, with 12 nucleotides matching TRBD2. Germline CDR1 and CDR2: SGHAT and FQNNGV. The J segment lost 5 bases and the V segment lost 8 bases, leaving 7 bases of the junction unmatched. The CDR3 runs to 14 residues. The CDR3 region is CASQTSGSSNEQYF. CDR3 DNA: TGTGCCAGCCAGACTAGCGGGAGTTCCAACGAGCAGTACTTC.

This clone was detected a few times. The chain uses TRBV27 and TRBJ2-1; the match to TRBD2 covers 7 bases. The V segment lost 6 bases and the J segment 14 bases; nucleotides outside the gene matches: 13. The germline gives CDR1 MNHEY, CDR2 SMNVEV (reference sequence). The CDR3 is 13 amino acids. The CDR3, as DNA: TGTGCCAGCAGGGCCCCCATGGGAGGGATTAAGTTCTTC. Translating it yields CASRAPMGGIKFF.

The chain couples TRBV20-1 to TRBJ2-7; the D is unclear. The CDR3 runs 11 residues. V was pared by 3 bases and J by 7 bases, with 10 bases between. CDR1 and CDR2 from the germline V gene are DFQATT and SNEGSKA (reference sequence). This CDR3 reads CSARGLLEQYF. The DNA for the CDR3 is TGCAGTGCTAGGGGGTTATTAGAGCAGTACTTC.

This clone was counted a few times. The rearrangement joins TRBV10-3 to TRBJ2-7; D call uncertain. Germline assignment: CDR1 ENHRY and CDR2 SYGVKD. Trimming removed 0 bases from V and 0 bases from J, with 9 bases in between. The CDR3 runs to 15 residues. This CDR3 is CAISESGSSSYEQYF. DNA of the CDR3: TGTGCCATCAGTGAGTCAGGGTCGAGCTCCTACGAGCAGTACTTC.

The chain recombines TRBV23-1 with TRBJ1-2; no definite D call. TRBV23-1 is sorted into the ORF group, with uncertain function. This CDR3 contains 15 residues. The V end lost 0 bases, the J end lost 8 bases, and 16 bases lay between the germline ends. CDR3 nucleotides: TGCGCCAGCAGTCAATCGAAAGGCGGGATAAAAGGCTACACCTTC. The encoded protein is CASSQSKGGIKGYTF.

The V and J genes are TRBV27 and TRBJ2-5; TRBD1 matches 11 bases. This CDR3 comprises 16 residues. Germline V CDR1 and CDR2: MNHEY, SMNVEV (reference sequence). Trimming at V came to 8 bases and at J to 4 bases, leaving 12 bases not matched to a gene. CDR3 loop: CASGHSRGQGVETQYF. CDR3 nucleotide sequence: TGTGCCAGCGGACACTCCAGGGGACAGGGGGTAGAGACCCAGTACTTC.

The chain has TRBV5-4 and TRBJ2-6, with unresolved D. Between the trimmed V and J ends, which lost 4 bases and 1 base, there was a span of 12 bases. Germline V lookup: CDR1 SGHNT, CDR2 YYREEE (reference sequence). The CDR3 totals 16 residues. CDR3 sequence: CASSHLAASGANVLTF. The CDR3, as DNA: TGTGCCAGCAGCCACCTCGCGGCTTCTGGGGCCAACGTCCTGACTTTC. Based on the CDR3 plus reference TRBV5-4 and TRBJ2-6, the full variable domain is ETGVTQSPTHLIKTRGQQVTLRCSSQSGHNTVSWYQQALGQGPQFIFQYYREEENGRGNFPPRFSGLQFPNYSSELNVNALELDDSALYLCASSHLAASGANVLTFGAGSRLTVL.

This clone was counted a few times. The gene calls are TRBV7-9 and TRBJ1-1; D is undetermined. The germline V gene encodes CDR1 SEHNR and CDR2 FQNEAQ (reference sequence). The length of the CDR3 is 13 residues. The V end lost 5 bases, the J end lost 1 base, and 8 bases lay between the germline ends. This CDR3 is CASSRPRNTEAFF. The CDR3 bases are TGTGCCAGCAGCCGCCCCCGGAACACTGAAGCTTTCTTT.

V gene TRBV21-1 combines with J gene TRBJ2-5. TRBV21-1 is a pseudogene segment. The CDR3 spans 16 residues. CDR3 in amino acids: CASSRCRGLVGETQYF. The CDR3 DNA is TGTGCCAGCAGCAGGTGCAGGGGACTCGTGGGAGAGACCCAGTACTTC.